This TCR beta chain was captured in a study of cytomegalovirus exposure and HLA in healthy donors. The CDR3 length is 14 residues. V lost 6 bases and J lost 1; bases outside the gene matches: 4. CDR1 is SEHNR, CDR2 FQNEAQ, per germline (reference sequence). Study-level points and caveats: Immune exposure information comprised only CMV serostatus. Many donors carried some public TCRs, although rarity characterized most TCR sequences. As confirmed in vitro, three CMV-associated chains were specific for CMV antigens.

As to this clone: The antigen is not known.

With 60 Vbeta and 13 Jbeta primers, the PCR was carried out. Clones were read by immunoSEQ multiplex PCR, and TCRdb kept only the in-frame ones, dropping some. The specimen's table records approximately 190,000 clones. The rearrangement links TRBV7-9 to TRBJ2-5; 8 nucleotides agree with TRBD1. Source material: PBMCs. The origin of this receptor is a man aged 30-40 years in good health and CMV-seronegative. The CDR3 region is CASRDQGAQETQYF. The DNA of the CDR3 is TGTGCCAGCAGAGATCAGGGGGCCCAAGAGACCCAGTACTTC.